This T cell receptor (beta chain) was documented in a study of cytomegalovirus exposure and HLA in healthy donors (dated by TCRdb to the late 2010s). Describing the broader study: An earlier analysis of approximately 640 of the donors reported more than 250 Gb of sequence data and around 120 million unique TCR beta sequences from about 200 million T cells. An early release covering about 600 HLA-typed donors comprised about 300 gigabases of sequencing data and 65 million to 100 million unique TCR sequences. The genetic ancestry cluster associated with self-reported Caucasian donors included about four fifths of the approximately 430 genotyped donors. The study was designed to test whether signatures of past pathogen exposure could be identified by cataloging public T cell receptors. The study used immunosequencing to profile the T cell repertoires of several hundred subjects and linked those repertoires to cytomegalovirus serostatus. Besides the first cohort of around 700 subjects, a separate validation cohort made up of 120 different subjects was used. To predict cytomegalovirus infection status, the study brought together high-throughput TCR immunosequencing, statistical association of individual TCRs with disease status, and machine learning. A later analysis re-analyzed previously published TCR beta repertoires from 666 donors and added high-resolution HLA genotyping to study TCR occurrence patterns. The later analysis used no new phenotypic data to find candidate immune exposures, relying instead on TCR beta sequences and their occurrence across donors. To decide whether each TCR beta V gene segment behaved as functional or pseudogenic, an earlier analysis of some 540 of the donors relied on high-throughput TCR beta sequencing. Donor age, sex, ethnicity and CMV serostatus were collected together with the repertoire data. A later genetic analysis took genome-wide SNP genotypes for about 55% of the 666 donors and used that subset as a discovery cohort. Every repertoire in the discovery cohort had been generated on one and the same sequencing platform. Class I and class II HLA loci were covered by the typing at four-digit resolution. Typing coverage differed by locus: A, B, C, DRB1 and DQB1 were typed in about 629-640 donors, DQA1 in 500 to 550, DPA1 in around 610, and DPB1 in 400 to 480. About five DR-DQ haplotypes were treated as single units for association and clustering because of strong linkage in the cohort. Across some 400 genotyped donors of the cohort, an average of roughly 200,000 unique TCR beta nucleotide sequences per donor were sequenced, and roughly 20% of those sequences were non-productive. On the study overall, not on this receptor specifically: In a later analysis, the rate of TCR association differed among HLA loci, with DRB1 alleles having the most associated TCRs and HLA-C alleles having the fewest. Linkage disequilibrium might explain the correlated functional status among segregating V segments, but an unknown experimental factor could not be ruled out. In this cohort, only TCR beta chains were sequenced, and detectable features were limited by the absence of alpha or paired-chain data. In an earlier analysis of approximately 590 of the donors, most TCR beta V segments were observed in productive rearrangements about 90% or about 30% of the time, broadly matching IMGT annotations. In a later analysis, most CMV-associated TCR beta chains were found to appear HLA-restricted, with HLA associations seemingly driven largely by CMV exposure. A few of the identified cytomegalovirus-associated TCR beta chains were confirmed in vitro to be specific for cytomegalovirus antigens. The authors suggested that the approach could potentially be extended to other disease states and immunological phenotypes. The classifier was reported to diagnose cytomegalovirus status with high specificity and sensitivity in both the original cohort and the validation cohort. A cluster of highly shared sequence variants was judged likely to be a technical artifact of the sequencing pipeline. Across donors, most TCR sequences were observed very rarely, whereas some public TCRs were present in many individuals. Assigning TCR associations to individual alleles was difficult when HLA alleles, especially DR and DQ, strongly co-occurred. Some IMGT-functional V segments, including TRBV6-2 and TRBV6-3, could not be told apart with the 87-base-pair reads, so those segments were excluded. In a later genetic analysis, fewer N-insertions in productive TCRs were reported among donors in an Asian-associated ancestry cluster than the approximately 670-donor mean. The study gave a list of roughly 150 TCR beta chains associated with cytomegalovirus. The only immune exposure information available for the cohort was CMV serostatus. Because HLA typing was unavailable for some donors at each locus, only the typed subset was used in association tests. At a false discovery rate of 0.05, a later analysis linked some 17,000 TCR beta sequences to specific HLA alleles. In a later genetic analysis, a missense DCLRE1C variant was associated with V-gene and J-gene trimming of TCR beta chains, and the association was replicated in an independent cohort. A further reported finding was that TCR beta sequences accurately predicted the HLA-A and HLA-B alleles for most subjects in the first cohort. In a later analysis, HLA-associated TCR beta chains were found to be more clonally expanded and to have lower generation probabilities than equally common non-associated chains. In a later analysis, several top co-occurrence clusters were reported to appear linked to parvovirus B19, influenza, CMV and Epstein-Barr virus. The presence/absence analyses assumed that sequencing depth was roughly uniform across donors, and that assumption may not be true. About 15 rarely observed V segments, including chromosome 9 orphons, were excluded from the earlier analysis of just under 600 of the donors because counts were too low.

The cohort consisted of hundreds of healthy bone marrow donors. All cohort members were sampled while nominally healthy, although unrecorded immune exposures were likely present. The donor was CMV seronegative and was included in the group of about 400 seronegative cohort members. A peripheral blood sample was provided by each donor, and peripheral blood mononuclear cells were used for TCR beta sequencing. The Qiagen DNeasy Blood Extraction Kit was used to extract genomic DNA from the blood cell samples. Libraries were constructed by the immunoSEQ multiplex PCR assay. For the multiplex PCR, a mixture combining 60 forward primers for TCR Vbeta segments and 13 reverse primers for TCR Jbeta segments was used. Amplification of the CDR3 region of rearranged TCR beta genes was performed with a multiplex PCR assay on genomic DNA. The amplified TCR beta libraries were sequenced on the Illumina HiSeq System as 87-base-pair reads. The paper's processing steps were these. A later analysis tallied approximately 87 million unique TCR beta chains across the 700 or so repertoires, and about 10 million of those chains were shared by two or more donors. To remove PCR and sequencing errors, raw reads were error-corrected and collapsed into unique sequences using a nearest-neighbor algorithm that merged closely related sequences. CDR3 sequences were aligned to IMGT reference sequences to assign V, D and J gene segments. For a sequence to be retained, a match of at least six nucleotides was required to both a V gene segment and a J gene segment. A rearrangement was called productive if the CDR3 had no stop codons and remained in frame with V and J, and every other rearrangement was called non-productive. CDR3 was defined by IMGT convention, running from the second conserved V-encoded cysteine to the conserved J-encoded phenylalanine. In an earlier analysis of approximately 590 of the donors, sequences lacking an unambiguous match to a single V gene segment were excluded. An earlier analysis of around 600 of the donors classified V segments as functional when productive rearrangements were above 56.7% and as segregating when the standard deviation between donors was above 5%. A statistical classification framework was developed to diagnose cytomegalovirus status using the catalog of TCR beta chain sequences. V and J gene assignment, in a later analysis, came from comparing TCR nucleotide sequences with IMGT/GENE-DB human TR gene sequences. In a later analysis, CDR3 sequences and most-parsimonious VDJ recombination scenarios were assigned using the TCRdist pipeline. In a later analysis, each TCR beta chain was defined by its CDR3 amino acid sequence together with its V-gene family, and reads without a unique V-gene family were excluded. A later analysis removed several hundred highly shared, low-generation-probability nucleotide sequences to deal with suspected cross-contamination and a sequencing artifact. In a later analysis, a clonal expansion index was calculated for each public chain from normalized within-repertoire ranks of inferred template counts. In a later analysis, generation probabilities were computed using a VDJ recombination model fitted to out-of-frame rearrangements, and the results were checked against IGoR. A later analysis scored TCR-TCR, TCR-HLA and TCR-CMV co-occurrence with hypergeometric tests, applying a repertoire-size bias correction to TCR pairs. A later analysis estimated false discovery rates by permuting HLA or CMV assignments 20 times. In a later analysis, co-occurring TCRs were grouped using DBSCAN, and TCRdist sequence similarity was added for clustering within HLA-allele-positive subsets. For co-occurrence clustering, repertoires with fewer than 30,000 or more than 120,000 public chains were excluded, along with several repertoires with anomalous nucleotide sharing. As stored in TCRdb, this immuneACCESS dataset retains in-frame rearrangements with V and J assigned. A fraction of the clones does not appear; measured against another copy, unresolved V genes explain less than half of the discrepancy, and the remainder lacks a known reason. That table furnishes V, J and clone size, whereas the DNA furnished D and trimming. Present in this sample are some 140,000 clones, roughly 83% of which were seen just once. More than 3% of the sample is in the top ten clones.

Remarks on this clone: There is no known antigen for this receptor. Base-call qualities are not available, and no considerably larger clone is one nucleotide away.

Deletion took 5 bases off V and 5 bases off J, with a span of 19 bases between the germline ends. There are 15 amino acids in the CDR3, from cysteine to phenylalanine inclusive. CDR3 DNA only is kept here, 45 bases in frame from base 1. Per the germline V gene, SGHAT is the CDR1 and FQNNGV is the CDR2. The clonotype originates from a female donor in good health and CMV-seronegative. Sequenced sample: PBMCs. The chain employs TRBV11-2 and TRBJ2-7; TRBD2 could be the D gene, as 6 bases match. The DNA sequence is TGTGCCAGCAGCGCCATCGGAGGGAGGATGGACGAGCAGTACTTC. It translates to CASSAIGGRMDEQYF.